Ten or more counts support the clone carrying this T cell receptor beta chain. The antigen is undetermined. Per germline, CDR1 LNHDA and CDR2 SQIVND (reference sequence). This CDR3 is 13 amino acids long. V was pared by 7 bases and J by 7 bases, with 6 bases of the junction left unmatched. This sample is part of a study of breast tumors, draining lymph nodes, adjacent tissues. The lymph nodes were axillary draining lymph nodes from breast cancer patients. TCRdb reprocessed the multiplex PCR reads via MiXCR and lists one record per CDR3 protein. The sample gives 150,000 to 200,000 distinct CDR3 sequences, about 30% of which show up once; about 4.5% is in the top ten. Study results and limitations: Compared with lymph nodes, tumors were less diverse; compared with nontumor tissue, more. The lymph node origin of tumor T cells was framed as consistent with a hypothesis, not demonstrated.

The chain combines TRBV19 with TRBJ2-7, with TRBD1 matching over 11 bases. Material for sequencing was axillary lymph node tissue. The receptor comes from a female donor with breast cancer. Some clones in this sample may be carry-over from other donors' samples. CDR3: CASNGQGAKEQYF. The CDR3 DNA reads as TGTGCCAGTAATGGACAGGGGGCGAAGGAGCAGTACTTC.